The clone carrying this T cell receptor (beta chain) was seen a few times. The antigen remains unidentified. Trimming left V 6 bases short and J 5 bases short, with 22 bases between. The germline CDR1 and CDR2 sequences are LNHDA and SQIVND (reference sequence). The CDR3 has 16 amino acids. The sample is drawn from a study of cytotoxic CD8 clonotypes in ibrutinib-treated CLL. Study-wide points: Clonality was elevated at ibrutinib response and had returned toward baseline at progression.

Profiling relied on immunoSEQ multiplex PCR, and the TCRdb table lists in-frame clones only, not all of them. Of 55,000 to 60,000 clones listed, 50% to 70% are singletons. This chain connects TRBV19 to TRBJ1-2; D might be TRBD1 (6 bases). This specimen consisted of PBMCs, obtained at disease progression, from a patient treated with ibrutinib. The source of this sequence is a human donor with chronic lymphocytic leukemia. This CDR3 is CASRTTPAGGEYGYTF. CDR3 coding DNA: TGTGCCAGTAGAACGACACCGGCGGGGGGCGAGTATGGCTACACCTTC.